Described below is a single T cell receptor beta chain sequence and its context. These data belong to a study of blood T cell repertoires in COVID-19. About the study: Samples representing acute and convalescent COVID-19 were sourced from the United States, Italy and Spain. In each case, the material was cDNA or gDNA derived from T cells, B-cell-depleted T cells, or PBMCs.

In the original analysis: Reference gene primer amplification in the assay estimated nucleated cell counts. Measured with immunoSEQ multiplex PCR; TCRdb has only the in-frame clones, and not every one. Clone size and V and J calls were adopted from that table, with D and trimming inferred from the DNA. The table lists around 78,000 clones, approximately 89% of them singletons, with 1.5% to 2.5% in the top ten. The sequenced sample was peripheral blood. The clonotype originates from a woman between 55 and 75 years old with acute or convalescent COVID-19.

The CDR3 bases are TGTGCCAGCAGCTTACCGGGACAGGGCGGTTACGAGCAGTACTTC. Translating gives CASSLPGQGGYEQYF. V and J are TRBV7-2 and TRBJ2-7; 9 positions match TRBD1. CDR1 is SGHTA and CDR2 is FQGNSA in the germline V gene. Germline trimming cut 2 bases from V and 4 bases from J; bases unmatched to any gene: 6. The CDR3 spans 15 residues. The variable domain in full, completed from reference TRBV7-2 and TRBJ2-7, reads GAGVSQSPSNKVTEKGKDVELRCDPISGHTALYWYRQSLGQGLEFLIYFQGNSAPDKSGLPSDRFSAERTGGSVSTLTIQRTQQEDSAVYLCASSLPGQGGYEQYFGPGTRLTVT.